This is a list of T cell receptor beta chains from one sample in a study of blood T cell repertoires in COVID-19. The method was immunoSEQ multiplex PCR; TCRdb's version includes in-frame clones alone and lacks a portion of them. This sample has approximately 230,000 clones, with approximately 90% found just once. The sequenced sample was PBMCs or T cells enriched from blood (not recorded which). The source is a woman in her twenties or thirties who had recovered from COVID-19. Both conserved end residues are part of each CDR3. A D gene is named only where the DNA matches it firmly. Size is omitted from some rows. Given values are once, few, many or a class for expanded clones.

J gene: TRBJ2-5
D gene: NA
clone size: NA
V gene: TRBV7-2
CDR3 protein: CASKKIGNAETQYF
CDR3 DNA: TGTGCCAGCAAGAAAATCGGGAACGCGGAGACCCAGTACTTC

J gene: TRBJ1-2
D gene: NA
clone size: once
V gene: TRBV30
CDR3 protein: CAWSVRSYGYTF
CDR3 DNA: TGTGCCTGGAGTGTACGGTCCTATGGCTACACCTTC

J gene: TRBJ1-2
D gene: NA
clone size: once
V gene: TRBV28
CDR3 protein: CASSAAHESATF
CDR3 DNA: TGTGCCAGCAGCGCTGCCCACGAGTCCGCGACCTTC

J gene: TRBJ2-1
D gene: TRBD2
clone size: NA
V gene: TRBV14
CDR3 protein: CASSRDLADSYNEQFF
CDR3 DNA: TGTGCCAGCAGCCGGGATCTAGCGGACTCCTACAATGAGCAGTTCTTC

J gene: TRBJ1-2
D gene: NA
clone size: NA
V gene: TRBV28
CDR3 protein: CASSSLHRVPNYGYTF
CDR3 DNA: TGTGCCAGCAGTTCCCTTCACAGGGTCCCCAACTATGGCTACACCTTC

J gene: TRBJ1-2
D gene: NA
clone size: NA
V gene: TRBV7-2
CDR3 protein: CASSLDAGVGGYTF
CDR3 DNA: TGTGCCAGCAGCTTAGACGCCGGTGTCGGGGGCTACACCTTC

J gene: TRBJ2-7
D gene: NA
clone size: NA
V gene: TRBV7-2
CDR3 protein: CASTREGREQYF
CDR3 DNA: TGTGCCAGCACCCGAGAGGGTCGCGAGCAGTACTTC

J gene: TRBJ2-1
D gene: TRBD2
clone size: NA
V gene: TRBV9
CDR3 protein: CASSVEGTSHNEQFF
CDR3 DNA: TGTGCCAGCAGCGTAGAAGGGACTAGCCACAATGAGCAGTTCTTC

J gene: TRBJ1-2
D gene: NA
clone size: NA
V gene: TRBV30
CDR3 protein: CAWSTAYGYTF
CDR3 DNA: TGTGCCTGGAGTACAGCCTATGGCTACACCTTC

J gene: TRBJ1-4
D gene: NA
clone size: NA
V gene: TRBV30
CDR3 protein: CAWRPKRGTTNEKLFF
CDR3 DNA: TGTGCCTGGAGGCCTAAAAGAGGAACAACTAATGAAAAACTGTTTTTT

J gene: TRBJ1-5
D gene: TRBD1
clone size: NA
V gene: TRBV30
CDR3 protein: CAWRDTGDQPQHF
CDR3 DNA: TGTGCCTGGAGAGATACAGGGGATCAGCCCCAGCATTTT

J gene: TRBJ1-1
D gene: NA
clone size: NA
V gene: TRBV19
CDR3 protein: CASMNRNTEAFF
CDR3 DNA: TGTGCCAGTATGAACAGGAACACTGAAGCTTTCTTT

J gene: TRBJ2-5
D gene: NA
clone size: NA
V gene: TRBV11-2
CDR3 protein: CASSFGEAVQETQYF
CDR3 DNA: TGTGCCAGCAGCTTTGGGGAAGCGGTCCAAGAGACCCAGTACTTC

J gene: TRBJ2-7
D gene: TRBD2
clone size: NA
V gene: TRBV6-5
CDR3 protein: CASSMTSDTYEQYF
CDR3 DNA: TGTGCCAGCAGTATGACTAGCGATACCTACGAGCAGTACTTC

J gene: TRBJ1-1
D gene: NA
clone size: NA
V gene: TRBV5-3
CDR3 protein: CARSLIRVTRNTEAFF
CDR3 DNA: TGTGCCAGAAGCTTGATCAGGGTTACGCGGAACACTGAAGCTTTCTTT

J gene: TRBJ2-3
D gene: TRBD2
clone size: NA
V gene: TRBV24-1
CDR3 protein: CATSDWTSGKYTDTQYF
CDR3 DNA: TGTGCCACCAGTGATTGGACTAGCGGGAAATACACAGATACGCAGTATTTT

J gene: TRBJ1-4
D gene: NA
clone size: once
V gene: TRBV30
CDR3 protein: CAWSNWANNEKLFF
CDR3 DNA: TGTGCCTGGAGTAATTGGGCAAATAATGAAAAACTGTTTTTT

J gene: TRBJ1-6
D gene: TRBD1
clone size: NA
V gene: TRBV28
CDR3 protein: CASRGRTGRGSPLHF
CDR3 DNA: TGTGCCAGCAGGGGCCGGACAGGGAGGGGCTCACCCCTCCACTTT

J gene: TRBJ2-1
D gene: TRBD2
clone size: NA
V gene: TRBV28
CDR3 protein: CASRTGTSGARGQFF
CDR3 DNA: TGTGCCAGCAGGACCGGGACTAGCGGGGCCCGGGGGCAGTTCTTC

J gene: TRBJ2-7
D gene: NA
clone size: NA
V gene: TRBV27
CDR3 protein: CASSPSSSAADYEQYF
CDR3 DNA: TGTGCCAGCAGTCCCTCTTCGTCAGCGGCGGACTACGAGCAGTACTTC

J gene: TRBJ2-1
D gene: TRBD1
clone size: once
V gene: TRBV7-8
CDR3 protein: CASSLRDRAINEQFF
CDR3 DNA: TGTGCCAGCAGCTTAAGAGACAGGGCCATCAATGAGCAGTTCTTC

J gene: TRBJ2-4
D gene: NA
clone size: once
V gene: TRBV19
CDR3 protein: CASSIGDWLAKNIQYF
CDR3 DNA: TGTGCCAGTAGTATAGGGGACTGGCTAGCCAAAAACATTCAGTACTTC

J gene: TRBJ2-1
D gene: TRBD1
clone size: NA
V gene: TRBV11-2
CDR3 protein: CASSLRDRNNEQFF
CDR3 DNA: TGTGCCAGCAGCTTAAGGGACAGAAACAATGAGCAGTTCTTC

J gene: TRBJ2-7
D gene: TRBD2
clone size: NA
V gene: TRBV27
CDR3 protein: CASSSQASGDYEQYF
CDR3 DNA: TGTGCCAGCAGTTCCCAGGCTAGCGGGGACTACGAGCAGTACTTC

J gene: TRBJ1-1
D gene: TRBD1
clone size: NA
V gene: TRBV28
CDR3 protein: CASLPGQVNTEAFF
CDR3 DNA: TGTGCCAGCCTTCCGGGACAGGTGAACACTGAAGCTTTCTTT

J gene: TRBJ1-2
D gene: NA
clone size: once
V gene: TRBV7-2
CDR3 protein: CASSSSYGYTF
CDR3 DNA: TGTGCCAGCAGCTCATCCTATGGCTACACCTTC

J gene: TRBJ2-1
D gene: TRBD1
clone size: NA
V gene: TRBV5-4
CDR3 protein: CASSTQRTGPLSYNEQFF
CDR3 DNA: TGTGCCAGCAGCACCCAAAGGACAGGGCCCCTCTCCTACAATGAGCAGTTCTTC

J gene: TRBJ2-1
D gene: TRBD2
clone size: NA
V gene: TRBV7-3
CDR3 protein: CASSLSSGSQNEQFF
CDR3 DNA: TGTGCCAGCAGCTTGTCTAGCGGGAGTCAGAATGAGCAGTTCTTC

J gene: TRBJ1-1
D gene: NA
clone size: once
V gene: TRBV7-3
CDR3 protein: CASSLGANTEAFF
CDR3 DNA: TGTGCCAGCAGCTTGGGGGCGAACACTGAAGCTTTCTTT

J gene: TRBJ2-5
D gene: TRBD1
clone size: NA
V gene: TRBV3-1/TRBV3-2
CDR3 protein: CASSQAPGQGQETQYF
CDR3 DNA: TGTGCCAGCAGCCAAGCACCGGGACAGGGCCAAGAGACCCAGTACTTC

J gene: TRBJ1-1
D gene: NA
clone size: NA
V gene: TRBV3-1/TRBV3-2
CDR3 protein: CASKRSNTEAFF
CDR3 DNA: TGTGCCAGTAAACGGTCGAACACTGAAGCTTTCTTT

J gene: TRBJ1-5
D gene: TRBD1
clone size: once
V gene: TRBV10-3
CDR3 protein: CAISESGGTGGGNQPQHF
CDR3 DNA: TGTGCCATCAGTGAGTCGGGCGGGACAGGGGGAGGTAATCAGCCCCAGCATTTT

J gene: TRBJ1-6
D gene: TRBD1
clone size: NA
V gene: TRBV6-5
CDR3 protein: CASSYGQGRDSPLHF
CDR3 DNA: TGTGCCAGCAGTTACGGACAGGGCAGGGATTCACCCCTCCACTTT

J gene: TRBJ2-7
D gene: NA
clone size: NA
V gene: TRBV7-3
CDR3 protein: CASSTQGPSYEQYF
CDR3 DNA: TGTGCCAGCAGCACGCAGGGCCCGTCTTACGAGCAGTACTTC

J gene: TRBJ2-7
D gene: TRBD1
clone size: NA
V gene: TRBV18
CDR3 protein: CASSPLRDSYEQYF
CDR3 DNA: TGTGCCAGCTCACCCTTAAGGGACAGCTACGAGCAGTACTTC

J gene: TRBJ1-1
D gene: NA
clone size: NA
V gene: TRBV5-1
CDR3 protein: CASSPLGENTEAFF
CDR3 DNA: TGCGCCAGCAGCCCCCTAGGGGAGAACACTGAAGCTTTCTTT

J gene: TRBJ1-5
D gene: NA
clone size: NA
V gene: TRBV6-5
CDR3 protein: CAIEAGSNQPQHF
CDR3 DNA: TGTGCCATCGAGGCAGGGAGCAATCAGCCCCAGCATTTT

J gene: TRBJ2-3
D gene: TRBD1
clone size: NA
V gene: TRBV18
CDR3 protein: CASSLGTAKSTDTQYF
CDR3 DNA: TGTGCCAGCTCACTCGGGACAGCCAAGAGCACAGATACGCAGTATTTT

J gene: TRBJ1-6
D gene: NA
clone size: NA
V gene: TRBV7-2
CDR3 protein: CASSLVYPPLHF
CDR3 DNA: TGTGCCAGCAGCTTAGTATATCCACCCCTCCACTTT

J gene: TRBJ2-5
D gene: TRBD1
clone size: NA
V gene: TRBV24-1
CDR3 protein: CATSDLQGDRETQYF
CDR3 DNA: TGTGCCACCAGTGATTTGCAGGGGGATAGGGAGACCCAGTACTTC

J gene: TRBJ1-2
D gene: NA
clone size: NA
V gene: TRBV28
CDR3 protein: CASIPWGDYGYTF
CDR3 DNA: TGTGCCAGTATACCCTGGGGAGACTATGGCTACACCTTC

J gene: TRBJ1-1
D gene: NA
clone size: NA
V gene: TRBV7-9
CDR3 protein: CASSHKAPGTEAFF
CDR3 DNA: TGTGCCAGCAGCCATAAAGCCCCGGGTACTGAAGCTTTCTTT

J gene: TRBJ2-3
D gene: TRBD2
clone size: NA
V gene: TRBV27
CDR3 protein: CASSLTSGRMNTQYF
CDR3 DNA: TGTGCCAGCAGTTTAACTAGCGGGAGGATGAATACGCAGTATTTT

J gene: TRBJ2-3
D gene: NA
clone size: NA
V gene: TRBV29-1
CDR3 protein: CSVVDIQNGADTQYF
CDR3 DNA: TGCAGCGTTGTCGACATCCAAAACGGGGCAGATACGCAGTATTTT

J gene: TRBJ2-1
D gene: TRBD1
clone size: NA
V gene: TRBV4-2
CDR3 protein: CASSQALGQGVGGEQFF
CDR3 DNA: TGTGCCAGCAGCCAGGCCCTGGGACAGGGTGTCGGCGGTGAGCAGTTCTTC

J gene: TRBJ1-1
D gene: NA
clone size: NA
V gene: TRBV2
CDR3 protein: CASSEAYSRQDTEAFF
CDR3 DNA: TGTGCCAGCAGTGAAGCGTACTCCAGACAAGACACTGAAGCTTTCTTT

J gene: TRBJ1-5
D gene: NA
clone size: NA
V gene: TRBV4-1
CDR3 protein: CASSQERLTGQPQHF
CDR3 DNA: TGCGCCAGCAGCCAAGAGAGACTTACTGGGCAGCCCCAGCATTTT

J gene: TRBJ1-1
D gene: NA
clone size: NA
V gene: TRBV11-2
CDR3 protein: CASSLDGAAAFF
CDR3 DNA: TGTGCCAGCAGCTTAGATGGGGCGGCGGCTTTCTTT